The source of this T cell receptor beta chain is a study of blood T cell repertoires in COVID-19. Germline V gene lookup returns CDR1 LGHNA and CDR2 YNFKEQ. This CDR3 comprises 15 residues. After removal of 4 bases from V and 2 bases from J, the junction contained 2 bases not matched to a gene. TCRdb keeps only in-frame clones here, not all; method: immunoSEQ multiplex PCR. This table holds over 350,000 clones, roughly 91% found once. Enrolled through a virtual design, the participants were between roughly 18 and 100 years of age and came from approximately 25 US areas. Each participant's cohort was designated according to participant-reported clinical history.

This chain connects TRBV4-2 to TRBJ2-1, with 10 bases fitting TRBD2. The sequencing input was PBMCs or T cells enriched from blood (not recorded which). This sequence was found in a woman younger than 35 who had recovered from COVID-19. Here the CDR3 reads CASSPTSGAYNEQFF. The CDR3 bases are TGTGCCAGCAGCCCTACTAGCGGGGCCTACAATGAGCAGTTCTTC.